This T cell receptor beta chain came from a study of T cells in Graves' hyperthyroidism and ophthalmopathy. Whole-study results and caveats: Most clonotypes that expanded in the thyroid above 0.001 also showed up in blood.

If no ophthalmopathy progression occurred within 18 months, Graves' hyperthyroidism was stable. Exclusion criteria comprised uncontrolled infection, other autoimmune disease, pregnancy or lactation. The investigators amplified TCR beta CDR3 regions from RNA transcripts. HTBI primers drove first-round RT-PCR of the TCR CDR3. In TCRdb, the multiplex PCR reads were re-called with MiXCR into one record per CDR3 protein. The sample gives hundreds of thousands of distinct CDR3 sequences, approximately 14% of which show up once; more than 8.5% is in the top ten. This clonotype was detected many times. Its target is not known. Germline-derived CDR1 and CDR2 are MNHEY and SMNVEV (reference sequence). The ends lost 6 bases at V and 6 bases at J; junction bases unmatched: 7. This CDR3 is built from 14 residues.

Sample: blood. The gene calls are TRBV27 and TRBJ1-5; 8 bases fit TRBD1. The TCR comes from a woman aged 18-35 years with Graves' hyperthyroidism. Written as DNA, the CDR3 is TGTGCCAGCAGCCCGACAGGGGTTAGTCAGCCCCAGCATTTT. This sequence encodes CASSPTGVSQPQHF.